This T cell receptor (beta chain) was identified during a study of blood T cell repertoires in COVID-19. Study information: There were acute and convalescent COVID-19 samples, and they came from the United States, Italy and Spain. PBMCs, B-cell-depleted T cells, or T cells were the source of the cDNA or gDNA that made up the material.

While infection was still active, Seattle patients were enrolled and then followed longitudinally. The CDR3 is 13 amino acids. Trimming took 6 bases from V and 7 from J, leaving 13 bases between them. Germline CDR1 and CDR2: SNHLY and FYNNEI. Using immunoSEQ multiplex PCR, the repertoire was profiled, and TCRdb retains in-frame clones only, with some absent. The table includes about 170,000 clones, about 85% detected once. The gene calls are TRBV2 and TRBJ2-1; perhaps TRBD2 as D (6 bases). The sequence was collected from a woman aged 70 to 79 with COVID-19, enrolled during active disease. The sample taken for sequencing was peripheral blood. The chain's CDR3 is CASSPLTRNEQFF. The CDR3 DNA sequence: TGTGCCAGCAGCCCCTTGACTAGGAATGAGCAGTTCTTC.